This T cell receptor beta chain is drawn from a study of blood T cell repertoires in COVID-19. Measured with immunoSEQ multiplex PCR; TCRdb has only the in-frame clones, and not every one. The sample consists of about 380,000 clones, roughly 85% of them appearing once. The sample consisted of peripheral blood. This receptor was identified in a woman aged 18-35 years with acute or convalescent COVID-19.

The CDR3 DNA sequence: TGCGCCAGCGGGACTAGGATTGACGAGCAGTACTTC. It yields the protein CASGTRIDEQYF. The rearrangement uses TRBV10-2 and TRBJ2-7, with 8 bases that match TRBD2. V gave up 8 bases and J gave up 5 bases; unmatched junction bases: 5. The CDR3 loop spans 12 amino acids. Germline V gene lookup returns CDR1 WSHSY and CDR2 SAAADI.